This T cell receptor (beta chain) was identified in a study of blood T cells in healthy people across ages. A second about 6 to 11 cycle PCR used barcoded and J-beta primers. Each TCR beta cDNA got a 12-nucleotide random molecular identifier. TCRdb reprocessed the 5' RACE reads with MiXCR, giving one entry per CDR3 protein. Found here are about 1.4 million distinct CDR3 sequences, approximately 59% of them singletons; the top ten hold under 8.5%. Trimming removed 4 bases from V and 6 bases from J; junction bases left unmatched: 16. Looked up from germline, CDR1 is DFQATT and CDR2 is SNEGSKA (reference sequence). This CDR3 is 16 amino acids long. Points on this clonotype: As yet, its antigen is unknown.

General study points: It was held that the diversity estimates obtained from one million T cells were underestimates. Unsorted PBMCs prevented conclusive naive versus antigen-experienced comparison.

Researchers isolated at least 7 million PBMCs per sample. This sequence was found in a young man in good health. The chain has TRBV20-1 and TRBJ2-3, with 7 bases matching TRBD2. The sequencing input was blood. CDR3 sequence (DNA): TGCAGTGCTAAGATAGAGCGGGGACCCTGGACGGATACGCAGTATTTT. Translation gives CSAKIERGPWTDTQYF.